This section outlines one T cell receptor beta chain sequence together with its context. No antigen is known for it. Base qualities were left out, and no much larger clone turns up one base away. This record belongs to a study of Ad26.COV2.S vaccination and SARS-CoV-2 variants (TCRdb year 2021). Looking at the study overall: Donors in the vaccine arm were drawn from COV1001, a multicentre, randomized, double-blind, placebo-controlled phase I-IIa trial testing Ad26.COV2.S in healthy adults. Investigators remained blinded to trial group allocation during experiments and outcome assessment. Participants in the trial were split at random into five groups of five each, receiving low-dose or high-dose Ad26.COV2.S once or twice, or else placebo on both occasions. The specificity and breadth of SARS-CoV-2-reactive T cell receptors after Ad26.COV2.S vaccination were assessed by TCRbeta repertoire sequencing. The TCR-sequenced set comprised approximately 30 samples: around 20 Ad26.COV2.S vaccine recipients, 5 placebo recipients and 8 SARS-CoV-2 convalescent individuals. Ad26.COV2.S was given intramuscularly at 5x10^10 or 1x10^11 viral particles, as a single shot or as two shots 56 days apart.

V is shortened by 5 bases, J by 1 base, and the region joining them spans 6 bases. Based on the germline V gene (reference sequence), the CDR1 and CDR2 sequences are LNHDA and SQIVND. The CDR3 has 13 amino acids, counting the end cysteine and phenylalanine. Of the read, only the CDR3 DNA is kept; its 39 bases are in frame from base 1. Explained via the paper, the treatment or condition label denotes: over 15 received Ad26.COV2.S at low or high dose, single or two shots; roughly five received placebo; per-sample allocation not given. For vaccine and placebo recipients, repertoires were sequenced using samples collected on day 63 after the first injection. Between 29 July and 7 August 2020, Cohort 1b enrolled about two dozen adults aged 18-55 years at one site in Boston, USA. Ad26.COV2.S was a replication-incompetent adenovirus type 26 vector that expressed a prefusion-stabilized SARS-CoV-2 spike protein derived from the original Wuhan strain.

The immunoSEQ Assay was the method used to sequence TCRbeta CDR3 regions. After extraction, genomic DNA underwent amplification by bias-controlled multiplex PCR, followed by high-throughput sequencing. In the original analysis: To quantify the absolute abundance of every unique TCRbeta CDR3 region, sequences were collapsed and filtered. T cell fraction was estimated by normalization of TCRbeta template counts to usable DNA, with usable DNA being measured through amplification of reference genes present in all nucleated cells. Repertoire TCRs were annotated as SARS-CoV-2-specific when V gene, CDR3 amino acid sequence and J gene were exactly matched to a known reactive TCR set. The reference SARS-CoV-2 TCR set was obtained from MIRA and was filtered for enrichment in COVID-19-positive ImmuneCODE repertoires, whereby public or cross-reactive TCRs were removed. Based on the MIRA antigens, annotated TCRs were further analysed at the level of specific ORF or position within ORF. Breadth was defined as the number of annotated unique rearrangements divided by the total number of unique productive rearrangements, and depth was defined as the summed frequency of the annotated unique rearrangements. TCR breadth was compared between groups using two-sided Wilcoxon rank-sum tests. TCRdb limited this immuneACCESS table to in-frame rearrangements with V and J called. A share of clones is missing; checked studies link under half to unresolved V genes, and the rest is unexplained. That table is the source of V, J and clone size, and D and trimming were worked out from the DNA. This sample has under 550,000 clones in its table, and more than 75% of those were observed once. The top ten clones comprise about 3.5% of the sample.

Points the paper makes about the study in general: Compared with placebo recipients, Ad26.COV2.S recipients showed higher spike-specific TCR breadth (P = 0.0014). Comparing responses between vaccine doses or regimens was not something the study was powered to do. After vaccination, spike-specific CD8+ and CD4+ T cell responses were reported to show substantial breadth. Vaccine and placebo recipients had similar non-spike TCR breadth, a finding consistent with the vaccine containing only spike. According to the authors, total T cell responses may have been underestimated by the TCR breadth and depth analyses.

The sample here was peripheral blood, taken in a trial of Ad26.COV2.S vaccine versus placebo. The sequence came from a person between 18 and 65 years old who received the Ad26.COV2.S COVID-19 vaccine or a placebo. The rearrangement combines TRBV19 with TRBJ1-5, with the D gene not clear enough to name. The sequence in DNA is TGTGCCAGTAGTTCGTCGAGCAATCAGCCCCAGCATTTT. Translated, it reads CASSSSSNQPQHF.